The 10 T cell receptor beta chains below come from one sample, sequenced in a study of blood T cell repertoires in COVID-19. Sequenced by immunoSEQ multiplex PCR; TCRdb stores in-frame clones only, minus some. This repertoire shows 250,000 to 300,000 clones, about nine tenths found once; its top ten account for less than 2.5%. The sequenced sample consisted of peripheral blood. These receptors were collected from a man aged 45-65 years with acute or convalescent COVID-19.

CDR3 residues: CASSLGPRDEQFF. CDR3 in DNA: TGTGCCAGCAGCTTAGGGCCGAGGGATGAGCAGTTCTTC. This sequence joins TRBV7-2 and TRBJ2-1; the D gene is possibly TRBD2 (5 bases). The V gene's germline CDR1 is SGHTA and CDR2 FQGNSA. The CDR3 extends over 13 amino acids. Trimming cost V 1 base and J 8 bases, with 9 bases left between them.

V and J are TRBV6-5 and TRBJ1-1; maybe TRBD1 (6 bases). Trimming left V 3 bases short and J 0 bases short, with 8 bases between. The CDR3 runs to 14 residues. Germline CDR1 and CDR2: MNHEY and SVGAGI. CDR3 sequence reads: CASSYQGLNTEAFF. As DNA, the CDR3 is TGTGCCAGCAGTTATCAGGGGCTGAACACTGAAGCTTTCTTT.

The rearrangement uses TRBV5-1 and TRBJ2-3; D is undetermined. The CDR3 sequence is 15 residues long. Deletions cut 4 bases from V and 2 bases from J, with 14 bases between. Per germline, CDR1 SGHRS and CDR2 YFSETQ. The DNA for the CDR3 is TGCGCCAGCAGCAAAACAGAGCCCTACACAGATACGCAGTATTTT. This sequence encodes CASSKTEPYTDTQYF.

CDR3 coding DNA: TGTGCCAGCAGCCCGGGGGACCCTAGGGACTACGAGCAGTACTTC. Translation gives CASSPGDPRDYEQYF. The rearrangement joins TRBV7-9 to TRBJ2-7, with TRBD2 as a possible D gene (6 bases). The V gene's germline CDR1 is SEHNR and CDR2 FQNEAQ (reference sequence). The germline V and J ends were trimmed by 5 bases and 3 bases, with 17 bases remaining between them. The CDR3 runs to 15 residues.

The chain uses TRBV11-2 and TRBJ1-6; D perhaps matches TRBD1 (6 bases). CDR1 SGHAT and CDR2 FQNNGV come from the germline V gene. V was cut by 6 bases and J by 14 bases, with 17 bases left in between. CDR3 size: 13 residues. CDR3 residues: CASRRTGSGTLHF. The CDR3 DNA reads TGTGCCAGCAGGCGTACAGGGTCAGGAACCCTCCACTTT.

The chain uses TRBV10-3 and TRBJ1-5; 8 bases line up with TRBD1. Germline CDR1 is ENHRY and CDR2 is SYGVKD. The trim removed 0 bases at V and 1 base at J, leaving 2 bases unmatched. This CDR3 region has 16 residues. In DNA, the CDR3 is TGTGCCATCAGTGAGTCGGGACAGGCGAGCAATCAGCCCCAGCATTTT. It specifies CAISESGQASNQPQHF.

V and J are TRBV5-1 and TRBJ1-3; maybe TRBD1 (6 bases). CDR1 and CDR2 (germline): SGHRS, YFSETQ. The V and J ends lost 4 bases and 4 bases respectively, with 21 bases between them. The CDR3 runs 17 residues. CDR3 in amino acids: CASSEDQKTGSGNTIYF. The DNA of the CDR3 is TGCGCCAGCAGCGAGGACCAGAAAACAGGGTCAGGAAACACCATATATTTT.

This chain joins TRBV2 and TRBJ1-4; 7 positions match TRBD1. CDR1 SNHLY and CDR2 FYNNEI come from the germline V gene. With V trimmed by 6 bases and J by 4 bases, 5 bases remained unmatched. The CDR3 runs to 14 residues. Written as DNA, the CDR3 is TGTGCCAGCAGCCCCGGGACAGATAATGAAAAACTGTTTTTT. This sequence encodes CASSPGTDNEKLFF.

V usage is TRBV19 and J usage is TRBJ1-5; 9 positions match TRBD1. Germline V gene sequence: CDR1 LNHDA, CDR2 SQIVND (reference sequence). The CDR3 is 15 amino acids. J lost 4 bases, V lost 7 bases, and 8 bases had no gene match. CDR3 in amino acids: CASNLDRGGNQPQHF. CDR3 nucleotides: TGTGCCAGTAACCTAGACAGGGGGGGAAATCAGCCCCAGCATTTT.

The rearrangement uses TRBV27 and TRBJ1-4; D ambiguous. The CDR3 runs 15 residues. CDR1 is MNHEY, CDR2 SMNVEV, per germline (reference sequence). V was cut by 4 bases and J by 4 bases, with 13 bases left in between. CDR3 protein: CASSWGAGFNEKLFF. The CDR3 coding sequence is TGTGCCAGCAGTTGGGGAGCAGGTTTTAATGAAAAACTGTTTTTT.